This T cell receptor (beta chain) was recovered during a study of T cells after yellow fever vaccination. Across the study: Preparation of fractions with low cell numbers was performed using SMART-Seq v4 Ultra Low Input.

Of note for this clonotype: Its antigen is unidentified.

Overall study results and limits: Clonotypes shared by both compartments, CD4 and CD8, made up a small share.

The CDR3 has 14 residues. Trimming took 3 bases from V and 3 from J, leaving 7 bases between them. Germline V CDR1 and CDR2: KGHDR, SFDVKD. TCR cDNA, made by 5'RACE template switching, carried an added universal primer site and UMIs. Via MiXCR, TCRdb re-called the 5' RACE reads, giving one row per CDR3 protein. The repertoire holds 150,000 to 200,000 distinct CDR3 sequences, with 9.5% to 11% as singletons. V is TRBV24-1 and J is TRBJ2-2; tentative D call: TRBD1 (6 bases). This clonotype originated in a man aged 18 to 30 who received the YFV17D yellow fever vaccine. The source was CD8+ T cells sorted from PBMCs, collected 15 days after the yellow fever booster vaccination. CDR3 DNA sequence: TGTGCCACCAGTGATAACAGGGACACCGGGGAGCTGTTTTTT. Its translation is CATSDNRDTGELFF.